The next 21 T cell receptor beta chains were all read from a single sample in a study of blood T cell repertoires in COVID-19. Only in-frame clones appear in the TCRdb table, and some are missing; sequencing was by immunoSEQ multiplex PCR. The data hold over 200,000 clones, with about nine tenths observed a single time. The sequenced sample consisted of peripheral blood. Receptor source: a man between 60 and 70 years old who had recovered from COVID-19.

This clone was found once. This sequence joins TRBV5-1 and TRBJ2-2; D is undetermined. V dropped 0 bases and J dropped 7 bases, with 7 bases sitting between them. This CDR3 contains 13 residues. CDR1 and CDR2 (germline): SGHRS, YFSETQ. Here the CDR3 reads CASSLAIFGELFF. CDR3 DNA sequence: TGCGCCAGCAGCTTGGCTATATTCGGGGAGCTGTTTTTT. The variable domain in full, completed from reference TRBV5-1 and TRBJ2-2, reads KAGVTQTPRYLIKTRGQQVTLSCSPISGHRSVSWYQQTPGQGLQFLFEYFSETQRNKGNFPGRFSGRQFSNSRSEMNVSTLELGDSALYLCASSLAIFGELFFGEGSRLTVL.

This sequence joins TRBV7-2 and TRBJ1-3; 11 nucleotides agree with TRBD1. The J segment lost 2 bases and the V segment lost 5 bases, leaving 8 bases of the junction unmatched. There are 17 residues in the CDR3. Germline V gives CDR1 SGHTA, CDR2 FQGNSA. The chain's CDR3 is CASSHTGTGGTGNTIYF. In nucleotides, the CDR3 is TGTGCCAGCAGCCATACCGGGACAGGGGGTACTGGAAACACCATATATTTT. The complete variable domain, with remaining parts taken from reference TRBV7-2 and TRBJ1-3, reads GAGVSQSPSNKVTEKGKDVELRCDPISGHTALYWYRQSLGQGLEFLIYFQGNSAPDKSGLPSDRFSAERTGGSVSTLTIQRTQQEDSAVYLCASSHTGTGGTGNTIYFGEGSWLTVV.

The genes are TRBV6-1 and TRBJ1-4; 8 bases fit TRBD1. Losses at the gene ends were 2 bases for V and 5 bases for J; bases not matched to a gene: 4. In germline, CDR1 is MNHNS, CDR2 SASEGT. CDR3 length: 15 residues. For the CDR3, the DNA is TGTGCCAGCAGTGAACTAGGGACAGGCAATGAAAAACTGTTTTTT. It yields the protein CASSELGTGNEKLFF.

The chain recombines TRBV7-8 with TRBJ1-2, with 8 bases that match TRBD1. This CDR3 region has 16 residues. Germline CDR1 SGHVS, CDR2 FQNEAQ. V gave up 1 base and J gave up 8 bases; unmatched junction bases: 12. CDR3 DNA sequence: TGTGCCAGCAGCTTAGATAGGTCTGTCAGGGGGCAAGGCTACACCTTC. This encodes CASSLDRSVRGQGYTF.

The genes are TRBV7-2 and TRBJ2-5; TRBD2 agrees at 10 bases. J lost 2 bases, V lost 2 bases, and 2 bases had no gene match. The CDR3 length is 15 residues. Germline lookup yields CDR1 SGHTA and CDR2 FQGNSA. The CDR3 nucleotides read TGTGCCAGCAGCTTAAGTAGCGGGGGGCAAGAGACCCAGTACTTC. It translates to CASSLSSGGQETQYF. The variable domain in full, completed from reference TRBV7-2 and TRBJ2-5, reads GAGVSQSPSNKVTEKGKDVELRCDPISGHTALYWYRQSLGQGLEFLIYFQGNSAPDKSGLPSDRFSAERTGGSVSTLTIQRTQQEDSAVYLCASSLSSGGQETQYFGPGTRLLVL.

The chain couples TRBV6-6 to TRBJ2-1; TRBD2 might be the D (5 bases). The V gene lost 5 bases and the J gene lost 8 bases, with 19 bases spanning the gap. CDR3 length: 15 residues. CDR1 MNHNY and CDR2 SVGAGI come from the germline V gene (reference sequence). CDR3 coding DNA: TGTGCCAGCAGTCACCGGGGAAGAGCATCGGATGAGCAGTTCTTC. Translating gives CASSHRGRASDEQFF.

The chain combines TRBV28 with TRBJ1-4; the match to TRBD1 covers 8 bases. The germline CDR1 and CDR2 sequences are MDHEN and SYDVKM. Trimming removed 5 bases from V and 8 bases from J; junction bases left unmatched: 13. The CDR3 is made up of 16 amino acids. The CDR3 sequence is CASSLHGQGAREKLFF. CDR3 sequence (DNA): TGTGCCAGCAGTCTACATGGGCAGGGGGCAAGGGAAAAACTGTTTTTT. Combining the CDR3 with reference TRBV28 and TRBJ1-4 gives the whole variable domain DVKVTQSSRYLVKRTGEKVFLECVQDMDHENMFWYRQDPGLGLRLIYFSYDVKMKEKGDIPEGYSVSREKKERFSLILESASTNQTSMYLCASSLHGQGAREKLFFGSGTQLSVL.

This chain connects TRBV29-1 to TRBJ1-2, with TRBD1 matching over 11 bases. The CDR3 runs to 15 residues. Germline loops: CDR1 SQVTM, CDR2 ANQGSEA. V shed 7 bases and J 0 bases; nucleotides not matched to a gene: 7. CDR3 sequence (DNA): TGCAGCGCGCTGGGACAGGGGGTAGCTAACTATGGCTACACCTTC. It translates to CSALGQGVANYGYTF.

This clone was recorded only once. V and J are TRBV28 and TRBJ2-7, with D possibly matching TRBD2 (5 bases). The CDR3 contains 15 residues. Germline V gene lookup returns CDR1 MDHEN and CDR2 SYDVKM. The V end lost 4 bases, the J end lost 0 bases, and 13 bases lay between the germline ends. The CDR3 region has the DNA TGTGCCAGCAGTTCCGGAGGAACTCGCTCCTACGAGCAGTACTTC. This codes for CASSSGGTRSYEQYF.

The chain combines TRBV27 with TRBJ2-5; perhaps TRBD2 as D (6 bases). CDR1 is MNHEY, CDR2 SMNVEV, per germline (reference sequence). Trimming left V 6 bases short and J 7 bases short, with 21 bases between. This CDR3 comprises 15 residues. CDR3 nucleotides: TGTGCCAGCAGCCCCCGGAGGGAGCAAGTAGCGACCCAGTACTTC. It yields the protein CASSPRREQVATQYF.

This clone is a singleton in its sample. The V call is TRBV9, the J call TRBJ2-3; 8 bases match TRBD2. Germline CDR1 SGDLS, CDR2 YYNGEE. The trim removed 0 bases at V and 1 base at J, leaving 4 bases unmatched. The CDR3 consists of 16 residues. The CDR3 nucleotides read TGTGCCAGCAGCGTAGTCCCAGCGGGAGGCACAGATACGCAGTATTTT. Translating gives CASSVVPAGGTDTQYF.

CDR3: CASSPDRYQPQHF. The CDR3 DNA sequence: TGTGCCAGCAGCCCGGACAGATATCAGCCCCAGCATTTT. The chain joins TRBV27 to TRBJ1-5, with D perhaps matching TRBD1 (6 bases). CDR1 is MNHEY, CDR2 SMNVEV, per germline (reference sequence). The CDR3 is 13 residues long. The ends were cut back, 6 bases at V and 5 bases at J, with 11 bases in the middle.

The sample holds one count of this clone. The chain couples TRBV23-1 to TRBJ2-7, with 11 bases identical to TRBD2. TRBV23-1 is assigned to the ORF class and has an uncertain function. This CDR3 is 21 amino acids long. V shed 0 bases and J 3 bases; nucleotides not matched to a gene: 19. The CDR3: CASSQSEVLTSGNRVFYEQYF. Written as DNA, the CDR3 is TGCGCCAGCAGTCAATCGGAGGTCTTGACTAGCGGGAACCGGGTTTTCTACGAGCAGTACTTC.

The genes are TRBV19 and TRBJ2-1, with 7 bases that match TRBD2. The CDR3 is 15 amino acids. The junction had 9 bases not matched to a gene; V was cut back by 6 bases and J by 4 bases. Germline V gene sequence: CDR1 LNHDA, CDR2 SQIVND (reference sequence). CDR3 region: CASSTKGEGYNEQFF. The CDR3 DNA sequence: TGTGCCAGTAGCACCAAAGGGGAGGGATACAATGAGCAGTTCTTC.

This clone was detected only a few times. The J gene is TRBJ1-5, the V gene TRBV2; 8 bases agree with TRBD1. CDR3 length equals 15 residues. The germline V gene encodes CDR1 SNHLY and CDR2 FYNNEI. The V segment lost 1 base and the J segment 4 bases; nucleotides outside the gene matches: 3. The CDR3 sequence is CASSEGDRINQPQHF. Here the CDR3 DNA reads TGTGCCAGCAGTGAAGGGGACAGGATTAATCAGCCCCAGCATTTT.

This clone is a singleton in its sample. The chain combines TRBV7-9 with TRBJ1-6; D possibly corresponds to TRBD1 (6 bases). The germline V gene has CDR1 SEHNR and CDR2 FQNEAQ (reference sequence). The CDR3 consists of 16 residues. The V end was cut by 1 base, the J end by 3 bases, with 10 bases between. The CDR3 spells CASSLGDTLYNSPLHF. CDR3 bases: TGTGCCAGCAGCTTAGGGGACACTCTCTATAATTCACCCCTCCACTTT.

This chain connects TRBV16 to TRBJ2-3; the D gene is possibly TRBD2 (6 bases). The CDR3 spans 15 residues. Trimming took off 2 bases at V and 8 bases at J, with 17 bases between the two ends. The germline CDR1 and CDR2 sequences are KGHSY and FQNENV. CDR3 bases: TGTGCCAGCAGCCAAAGAATTAGCGCGGGGCCTACGCAGTATTTT. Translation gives CASSQRISAGPTQYF.

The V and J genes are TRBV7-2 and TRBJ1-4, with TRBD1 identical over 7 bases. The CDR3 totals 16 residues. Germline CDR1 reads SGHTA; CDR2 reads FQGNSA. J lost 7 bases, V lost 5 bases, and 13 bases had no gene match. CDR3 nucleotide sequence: TGTGCCAGCAGCCGGTGGGGGACAGTGGGAGGTGAAAAACTGTTTTTT. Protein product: CASSRWGTVGGEKLFF.

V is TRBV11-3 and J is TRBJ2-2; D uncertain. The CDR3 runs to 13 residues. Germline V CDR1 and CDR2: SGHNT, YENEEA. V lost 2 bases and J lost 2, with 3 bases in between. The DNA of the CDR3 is TGTGCCAGCAGCTTACTAAACACCGGGGAGCTGTTTTTT. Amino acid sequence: CASSLLNTGELFF.

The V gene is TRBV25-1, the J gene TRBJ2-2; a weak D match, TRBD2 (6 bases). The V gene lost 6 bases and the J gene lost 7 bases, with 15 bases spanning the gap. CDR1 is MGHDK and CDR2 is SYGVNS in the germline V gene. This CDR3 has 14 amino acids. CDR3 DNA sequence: TGTGCCAGCAGCTTCGGGGGAGCGGGCGGGGAGCTGTTTTTT. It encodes CASSFGGAGGELFF.

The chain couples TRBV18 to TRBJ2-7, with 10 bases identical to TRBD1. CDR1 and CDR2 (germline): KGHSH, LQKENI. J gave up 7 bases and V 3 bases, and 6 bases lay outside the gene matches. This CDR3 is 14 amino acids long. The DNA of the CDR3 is TGTGCCAGCTCACCTTTCGGACAGGGGGTTGAGCAGTACTTC. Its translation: CASSPFGQGVEQYF.